Listed below are T cell receptor beta chains from one sample, sequenced in a study of breast tumors, draining lymph nodes, adjacent tissues. TCRdb redid the calling of the multiplex PCR reads with MiXCR, one entry per CDR3 protein. The sample contains over 150,000 distinct CDR3 sequences, 25% to 40% of which appear only once. Sequencing used axillary lymph node tissue. These TCRs come from a female donor with breast cancer. Some clones in this sample may be carry-over from other donors' samples. Both conserved end residues are part of each CDR3. Each record gives: V gene, clone size, J gene, CDR3 length, D gene, CDR3 DNA, CDR3 protein. A D gene is named only where the DNA matches it firmly. Rows give clone size only sometimes, using once, few, many, or a class for an expanded clone.

>TRBV20-1|many|TRBJ2-3|17|TRBD2
TGCAGTGCCCACAATCCTAGCGGGGGACACCGGACAGATACGCAGTATTTT
CSAHNPSGGHRTDTQYF
>TRBV2|many|TRBJ2-1|14|NA
TGTGCCAGCAGTGAAGCGCTTGCCGGCAATGAGCAGTTCTTC
CASSEALAGNEQFF
>TRBV7-2|many|TRBJ1-6|16|TRBD1
TGTGCCAGCAGCTTAGACAGGGGGCATTCTAATTCACCCCTCCACTTT
CASSLDRGHSNSPLHF
>TRBV7-9|many|TRBJ1-5|12|NA
TGTGCCAGCAGTCGAGATTATCAGCCCCAGCATTTT
CASSRDYQPQHF
>TRBV5-1|many|TRBJ1-5|14|NA
TGCGCCAGCAGCTTGGACTCACCGGGACAGCCCCAGCATTTT
CASSLDSPGQPQHF
>TRBV20-1|many|TRBJ1-6|14|TRBD1
TGCAGTACCCCGAGTGGGACAGTGAGTGCACCCCTCCACTTT
CSTPSGTVSAPLHF
>TRBV24-1|NA|TRBJ2-6|13|NA
TGTGCCACCAGTGATACCGGGGCCAACGTCCTGACTTTC
CATSDTGANVLTF
>TRBV2|NA|TRBJ2-2|14|NA
TGTGCCAGCAGCGGAAGGGGGAGGACCGGGGAGCTGTTTTTT
CASSGRGRTGELFF
>TRBV19|many|TRBJ2-1|17|TRBD2
TGTGCCAGTAGTAAACGTAGCGGGGCGAGCTCCTACAATGAGCAGTTCTTC
CASSKRSGASSYNEQFF
>TRBV5-1|many|TRBJ2-7|13|TRBD2
TGCGCCAGCAGCTTGGCTAGCGGGTACGAGCAGTACTTC
CASSLASGYEQYF
>TRBV29-1|NA|TRBJ2-1|10|NA
NA
CSLVGTGAFF
>TRBV2|few|TRBJ1-1|14|NA
TGTGCCAGCAGTGGTGGGGTAGGGATAACTGAAGCTTTCTTT
CASSGGVGITEAFF
>TRBV20-1|many|TRBJ2-7|13|TRBD2
TGCAGTGTTAAACTAGCGGCCTCCTACGAGCAGTACTTC
CSVKLAASYEQYF
>TRBV6-1|NA|TRBJ2-4|13|TRBD1
TGTGCCAGCATGTTGGCAGGGGGAAACATTCAGTACTTC
CASMLAGGNIQYF
>TRBV20-1|many|TRBJ2-7|13|NA
TGCAGTGCTAGAGATTTTAGTAACTACGAGCAGTACTTC
CSARDFSNYEQYF
>TRBV20-1|many|TRBJ2-1|14|NA
TGCAGTGCTAGAAACGCCCGTCGGGTGGATGAGCAGTTCTTC
CSARNARRVDEQFF
>TRBV28|many|TRBJ1-5|14|NA
TGTGCCAGCACCCCCGGACAGTTTAATCAGCCCCAGCATTTT
CASTPGQFNQPQHF
>TRBV20-1|many|TRBJ2-3|17|TRBD2
TGCAGTGCTAGGGGACTAGCGGGAGGGCCGAGCACAGATACGCAGTATTTT
CSARGLAGGPSTDTQYF
>TRBV2|many|TRBJ1-3|15|NA
TGTGCCAGCAGTCGACAGGACCTCTCTGGAAACACCATATATTTT
CASSRQDLSGNTIYF
>TRBV4-3|many|TRBJ2-1|17|NA
TGCGCCAGCAGCCCCAAGTCCGGAGTTAGTTCCTACAATGAGCAGTTCTTC
CASSPKSGVSSYNEQFF
>TRBV5-1|few|TRBJ1-1|16|NA
TGCGCCAGCAGCCTAGGTCACAGGGATGTCAACACTGAAGCTTTCTTT
CASSLGHRDVNTEAFF
>TRBV11-1|NA|TRBJ1-2|16|TRBD1
TGTGCCAGCAGTACCTTTGGGACAGGGAGTCACTATGGCTACACCTTC
CASSTFGTGSHYGYTF
>TRBV6-5|many|TRBJ2-3|13|NA
TGTGCCAGCAGTCCCCGAGGCACAGATACGCAGTATTTT
CASSPRGTDTQYF
>TRBV20-1|many|TRBJ2-3|15|NA
TGCAGTGCTAGAGATCAAACCAGGGCGGCAGATACGCAGTATTTT
CSARDQTRAADTQYF
>TRBV4-3|NA|TRBJ2-1|15|TRBD2
TGCGCCAGCAGCCAAGTTCCGGGGGGACGCGATGGGCAGTTCTTC
CASSQVPGGRDGQFF
>TRBV20-1|many|TRBJ1-2|12|TRBD1
TGCAGTGCTCGGGACAGATTCTATGGCTACACCTTC
CSARDRFYGYTF
>TRBV11-2|many|TRBJ2-1|15|TRBD2
TGTGCCAGCAGCGCCTGGACTAGCGGGAGCAATGAGCAGTTCTTC
CASSAWTSGSNEQFF
>TRBV14|many|TRBJ2-3|17|NA
TGTGCCAGCAGCCAAGACGGAAACGGATATAGCGCAGATACGCAGTATTTT
CASSQDGNGYSADTQYF
>TRBV19|NA|TRBJ1-5|16|NA
TGTGCCAGTAGTGACAGGATTTTCTGTAGCAATCAGCCCCAGCATTTT
CASSDRIFCSNQPQHF
>TRBV20-1|NA|TRBJ2-3|17|TRBD2
TGCAGTGCGTCGGCTAGCGGGAGGTGGGGTAGCACAGGTACGCAGTATTTT
CSASASGRWGSTGTQYF
>TRBV7-2|many|TRBJ2-3|16|NA
TGTGCCAGCAGCTTAGACCTGACTAGAAGCACAGATACGCAGTATTTT
CASSLDLTRSTDTQYF
>TRBV25-1|many|TRBJ1-6|15|TRBD1
TGTGCCAGCAACCGGGACAGGCTGAGGTATTCACCCCTCCACTTT
CASNRDRLRYSPLHF
>TRBV5-1|medium-sized|TRBJ2-1|17|NA
TGCGCCAGCAGCCCCAGGGGAACGGACAGCACCTACAATGAGCAGTTCTTC
CASSPRGTDSTYNEQFF
>TRBV10-3|many|TRBJ1-2|15|TRBD1
TGTGCCATCAGTGAGTCGGGGACAGTCGGCTATGGCTACACCTTC
CAISESGTVGYGYTF
>TRBV3-2|many|TRBJ1-6|17|NA
TGTGCCAGCAGCCAAGTGGACAGGGGGACCTATAATTCACCCCTCCACTTT
CASSQVDRGTYNSPLHF
>TRBV6-5|many|TRBJ2-3|15|TRBD2
TGTGCCAGCAGTCACGGGGCGGGAGCGGCAGATACGCAGTATTTT
CASSHGAGAADTQYF
>TRBV5-1|NA|TRBJ2-5|16|NA
TGCGCCAGCAGCCCCCGGCCCACTGGGGGCAATCAGCCCCAGTACTTC
CASSPRPTGGNQPQYF
>TRBV9|NA|TRBJ1-6|15|TRBD1
TGTGCCAGCAGCGGACAGGGGGCCTATAATTCACCCCTCCACTTT
CASSGQGAYNSPLHF
>TRBV28|NA|TRBJ1-2|14|NA
TGTGCCAGCAGTTTAAGCTACCCCCAGCGGGGCTACACCTTC
CASSLSYPQRGYTF
>TRBV20-1|NA|TRBJ1-1|12|NA
TGCAGTGCTAGCCCTGTGGACAGTGAAGCTTTCTTT
CSASPVDSEAFF
>TRBV10-2|NA|TRBJ1-1|15|NA
TGCGCCAGCAGTGAGATGGGGGGCGCGTACACTGAAGCTTTCTTT
CASSEMGGAYTEAFF
>TRBV20-1|many|TRBJ1-5|14|NA
TGCAGTGCTAGAGGACTATATAGCAATCAGCCCCAGCATTTT
CSARGLYSNQPQHF
>TRBV6-2/TRBV6-3|many|TRBJ2-3|16|TRBD2
TGTGCCAGCAGCCGGAGTGGCGGGAGGGCCGGAGATACGCAGTATTTT
CASSRSGGRAGDTQYF
>TRBV12-5|many|TRBJ2-3|20|TRBD2
TGTGCTAGTGGTTTGGGATTTCCGGGACTAGCGGGACTTAGCACAGATACGCAGTATTTT
CASGLGFPGLAGLSTDTQYF
>TRBV28|NA|TRBJ1-2|15|NA
TGTGCCAGCAGTTCCCCTAGGGGCGATTATGGTGGCTACACCTTC
CASSSPRGDYGGYTF
>TRBV10-3|NA|TRBJ2-6|16|NA
TGTGCCATCAGTGAGACAGGCACCTCTGGGGCCAACGTCCTGACTTTC
CAISETGTSGANVLTF
>TRBV20-1|many|TRBJ1-6|14|NA
TGCAGTGCTAGAGGGGACAAGAATAATTCACCCCTCCACTTT
CSARGDKNNSPLHF
>TRBV6-2/TRBV6-3|many|TRBJ2-7|15|NA
TGTGCCAGCAGTTACGGGCAGGGAAACACCTACGAGCAGTACTTC
CASSYGQGNTYEQYF